The clone carrying this TCR beta chain was observed a few times. Germline is not matched at one junction end, which may reflect a read error. This table comes from immunoSEQ multiplex PCR, and its TCRdb copy is limited to in-frame clones, with some not included. The data hold about 130,000 clones, with around nine tenths observed a single time. Germline V gives CDR1 SSHAT, CDR2 FNYEAQ (reference sequence). CDR3 length: 15 residues. The source of the sample is a study of control samples from healthy donors and cancer patients. Sample: blood. This clonotype was sampled from a man aged 50 or older in good health. V usage is TRBV7-7 and J usage is TRBJ2-5; D is possibly TRBD2 (5 bases). DNA for the CDR3: TGTGCTAGCAGCTTAGGCGGGCTAACTAGGGAGACCCAGTACTTC. This encodes CASSLGGLTRETQYF. Looking up the rest from reference TRBV7-7 and TRBJ2-5 gives the full variable domain: GAGVSQSPRYKVTKRGQDVTLRCDPISSHATLYWYQQALGQGPEFLTYFNYEAQPDKSGLPSDRFSAERPEGSISTLTIQRTEQRDSAMYRCASSLGGLTRETQYFGPGTRLLVL.